This T cell receptor (beta chain) was observed in a study of Graves' ophthalmopathy and Graves' hyperthyroidism. Whole-study context: Hyperthyroidism was classified as stable if no ophthalmopathy occurred within 18 months of follow-up. Findings of the study overall: Progression of ophthalmopathy was predicted by the model with less than 71% sensitivity and under 75% specificity.

The hyperthyroidism patients had a new diagnosis of under 2 months' duration and were aged 18 to 65. Clinical symptoms and serum thyroxine were used for diagnosis; TRAb, thyroid ultrasound and orbital computed tomography were also relied on. RNA transcripts were the template, and TCR beta CDR3 regions were amplified from them. Second-round multiplex PCR followed a first-round RT-PCR using HTBI primers. Each CDR3 protein gets one entry after TCRdb re-called the multiplex PCR reads with MiXCR. The repertoire has 900,000 to 1,200,000 distinct CDR3 sequences, about 36% of them found once; the top ten carry around 10%. This clonotype was detected ten times or more. Its antigen is not known. Sequenced: peripheral blood or thyroid tissue (not recorded which). This sequence was found in an adult man with Graves' hyperthyroidism.

CDR3 nucleotides: TGCAGCGTCTCAGGGTGGGACAGACCCAATCAGCCCCAGCATTTT. Amino acid sequence: CSVSGWDRPNQPQHF. The chain links TRBV29-1 to TRBJ1-5; 7 bases are a match to TRBD1. Germline-derived CDR1 and CDR2 are SQVTM and ANQGSEA. The junction had 11 bases not matched to a gene; V was cut back by 6 bases and J by 3 bases. The CDR3 runs 15 residues.